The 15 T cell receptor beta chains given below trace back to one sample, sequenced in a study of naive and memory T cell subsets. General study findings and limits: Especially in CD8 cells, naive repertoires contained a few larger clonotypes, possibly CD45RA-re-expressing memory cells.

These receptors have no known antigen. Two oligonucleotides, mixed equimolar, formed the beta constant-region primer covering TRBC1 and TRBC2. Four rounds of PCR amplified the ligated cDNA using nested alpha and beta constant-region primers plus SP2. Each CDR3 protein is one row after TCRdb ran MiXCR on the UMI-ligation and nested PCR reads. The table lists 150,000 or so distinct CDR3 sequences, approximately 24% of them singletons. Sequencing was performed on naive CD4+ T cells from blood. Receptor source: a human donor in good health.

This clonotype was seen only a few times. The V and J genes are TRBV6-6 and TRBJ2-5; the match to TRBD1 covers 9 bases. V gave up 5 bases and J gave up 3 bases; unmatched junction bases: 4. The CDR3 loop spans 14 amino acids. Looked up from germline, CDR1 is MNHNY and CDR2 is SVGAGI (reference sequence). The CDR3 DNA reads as TGTGCCAGCAGTCCCTGGACAGGGGAAGAGACCCAGTACTTC. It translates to CASSPWTGEETQYF.

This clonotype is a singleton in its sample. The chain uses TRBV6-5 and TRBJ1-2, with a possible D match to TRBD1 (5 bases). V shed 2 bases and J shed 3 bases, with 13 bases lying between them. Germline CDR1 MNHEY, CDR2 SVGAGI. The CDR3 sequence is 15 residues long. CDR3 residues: CASSYRGSQYYGYTF. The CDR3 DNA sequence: TGTGCCAGCAGTTACAGGGGCAGCCAATACTATGGCTACACCTTC.

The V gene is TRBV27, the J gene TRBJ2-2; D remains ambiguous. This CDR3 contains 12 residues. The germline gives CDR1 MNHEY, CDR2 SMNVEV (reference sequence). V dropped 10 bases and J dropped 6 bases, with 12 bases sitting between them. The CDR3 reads CATQPLPGELFF. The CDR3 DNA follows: TGTGCCACCCAGCCCCTTCCCGGGGAGCTGTTTTTT.

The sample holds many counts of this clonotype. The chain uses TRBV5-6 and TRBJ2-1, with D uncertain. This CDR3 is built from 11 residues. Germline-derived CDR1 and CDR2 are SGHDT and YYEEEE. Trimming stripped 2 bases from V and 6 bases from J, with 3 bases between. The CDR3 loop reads CASSFSNEQFF. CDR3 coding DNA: TGTGCCAGCAGCTTTAGCAATGAGCAGTTCTTC.

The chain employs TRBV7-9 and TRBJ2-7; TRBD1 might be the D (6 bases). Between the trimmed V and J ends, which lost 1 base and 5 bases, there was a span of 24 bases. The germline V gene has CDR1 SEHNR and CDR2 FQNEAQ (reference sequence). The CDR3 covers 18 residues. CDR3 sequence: CASSLVKTRDIPSHEQYF. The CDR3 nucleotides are TGTGCCAGCAGCTTAGTAAAAACCCGGGACATACCTTCCCACGAGCAGTACTTC.

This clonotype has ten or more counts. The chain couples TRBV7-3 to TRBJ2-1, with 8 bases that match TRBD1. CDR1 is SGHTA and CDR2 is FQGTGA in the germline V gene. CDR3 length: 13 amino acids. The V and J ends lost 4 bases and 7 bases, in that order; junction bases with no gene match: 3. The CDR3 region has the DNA TGTGCCAGCAGCTGGGACAGGTGGAATGAGCAGTTCTTC. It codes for CASSWDRWNEQFF.

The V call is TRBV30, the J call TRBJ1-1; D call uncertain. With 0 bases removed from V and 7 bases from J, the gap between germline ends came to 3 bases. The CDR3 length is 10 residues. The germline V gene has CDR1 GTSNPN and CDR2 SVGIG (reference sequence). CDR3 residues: CAWSVREAFF. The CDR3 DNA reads TGTGCCTGGAGTGTACGTGAAGCTTTCTTT.

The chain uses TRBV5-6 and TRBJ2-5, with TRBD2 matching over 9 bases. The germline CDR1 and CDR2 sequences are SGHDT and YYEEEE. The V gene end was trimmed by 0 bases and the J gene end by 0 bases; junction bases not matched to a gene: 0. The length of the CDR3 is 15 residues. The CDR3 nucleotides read TGTGCCAGCAGCTTGGGACTAGCGGACCAAGAGACCCAGTACTTC. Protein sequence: CASSLGLADQETQYF.

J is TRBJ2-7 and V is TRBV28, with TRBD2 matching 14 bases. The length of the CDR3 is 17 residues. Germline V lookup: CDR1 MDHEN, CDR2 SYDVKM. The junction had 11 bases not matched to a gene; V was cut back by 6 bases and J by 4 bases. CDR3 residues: CASSPLGLAGETYEQYF. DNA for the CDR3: TGTGCCAGCAGCCCCCTGGGACTAGCGGGAGAGACGTACGAGCAGTACTTC.

The DNA of the CDR3 is TGTGCCAGCAGTAGCCCGGGACAGGGTCTTAGGCAGCCCCAGCATTTT. It encodes CASSSPGQGLRQPQHF. The V and J genes are TRBV28 and TRBJ1-5; 9 bases are a match to TRBD1. The germline CDR1 and CDR2 sequences are MDHEN and SYDVKM. The CDR3 is made up of 16 amino acids. The V gene end was trimmed by 5 bases and the J gene end by 7 bases; junction bases not matched to a gene: 12.

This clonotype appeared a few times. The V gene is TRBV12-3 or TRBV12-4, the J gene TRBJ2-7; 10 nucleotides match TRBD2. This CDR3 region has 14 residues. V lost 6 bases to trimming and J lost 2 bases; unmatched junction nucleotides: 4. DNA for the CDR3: TGTGCCAGCAGCCTTAGCGGGAGGCCCTACGAGCAGTACTTC. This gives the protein CASSLSGRPYEQYF.

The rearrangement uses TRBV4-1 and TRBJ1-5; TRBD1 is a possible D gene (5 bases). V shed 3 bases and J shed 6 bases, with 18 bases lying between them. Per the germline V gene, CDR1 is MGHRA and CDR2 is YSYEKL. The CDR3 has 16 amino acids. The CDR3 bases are TGCGCCAGCAGCCAGCTACCCAGGGAGTTTGGTCAGCCCCAGCATTTT. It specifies CASSQLPREFGQPQHF.

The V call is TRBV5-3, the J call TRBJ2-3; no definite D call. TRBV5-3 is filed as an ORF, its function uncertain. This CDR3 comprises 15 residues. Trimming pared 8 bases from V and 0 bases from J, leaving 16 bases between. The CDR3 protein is CASLYGAKSTDTQYF. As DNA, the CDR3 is TGTGCCAGTCTTTATGGAGCGAAAAGCACAGATACGCAGTATTTT.

The CDR3 loop is CASSLSGSGYNEQFF. The CDR3 region has the DNA TGTGCCAGCAGTCTCTCCGGCTCCGGCTACAATGAGCAGTTCTTC. V is TRBV12-3 or TRBV12-4 and J is TRBJ2-1; the D is unclear. V lost 5 bases and J 3 bases, leaving 14 bases between the germline ends. The CDR3 consists of 15 residues.

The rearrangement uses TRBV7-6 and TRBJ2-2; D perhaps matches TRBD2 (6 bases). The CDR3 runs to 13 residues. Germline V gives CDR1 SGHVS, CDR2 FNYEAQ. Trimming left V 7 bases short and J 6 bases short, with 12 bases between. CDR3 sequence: CASTWGDAGELFF. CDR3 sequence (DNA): TGTGCCAGCACCTGGGGGGACGCCGGGGAGCTGTTTTTT.